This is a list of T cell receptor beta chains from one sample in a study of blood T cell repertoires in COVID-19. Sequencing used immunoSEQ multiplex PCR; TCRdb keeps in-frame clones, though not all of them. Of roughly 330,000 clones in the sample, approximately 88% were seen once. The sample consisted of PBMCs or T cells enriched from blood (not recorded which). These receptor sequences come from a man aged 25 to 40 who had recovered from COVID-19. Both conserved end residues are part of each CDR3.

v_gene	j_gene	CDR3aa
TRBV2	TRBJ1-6	CASRRRDRINSPLHF
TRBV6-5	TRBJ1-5	CASSDSYSNQPQHF
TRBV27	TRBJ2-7	CASSSRQGAFEQYF
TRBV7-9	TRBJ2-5	CASSLLAGEETQYF
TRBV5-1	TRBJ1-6	CASSSGQRSSYNSPLHF
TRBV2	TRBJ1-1	CASRPDKNTEAFF
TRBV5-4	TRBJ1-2	CASSLAAGNYGYTF
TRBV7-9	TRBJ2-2	CASSGPGPNTGELFF
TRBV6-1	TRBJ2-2	CASSDRGTGELFF
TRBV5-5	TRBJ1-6	CASHGTPDSPLHF
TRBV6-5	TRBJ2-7	CASSREQGNLYEQYF
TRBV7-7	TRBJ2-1	CASSPGRTAYNEQFF
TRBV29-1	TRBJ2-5	CSVIELLGKETQYF
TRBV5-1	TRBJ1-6	CASSPSGGGSNSPLHF
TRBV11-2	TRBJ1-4	CASRRTGRSREEKLFF
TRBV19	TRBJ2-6	CATSGQGKTGANVLTF
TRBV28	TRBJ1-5	CASSPGQGPSNQPQHF
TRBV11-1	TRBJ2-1	CASSLGGGASEQFF
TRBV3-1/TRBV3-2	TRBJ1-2	CASSPGQRGYGYTF
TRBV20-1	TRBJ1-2	CSASKTGRDYGYTF
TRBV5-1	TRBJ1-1	CASSLRQTNTEAFF
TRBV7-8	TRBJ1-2	CASSTQGARDGYTF
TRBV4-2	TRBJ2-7	CASSSGQGDYEQYF
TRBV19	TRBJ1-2	CASSMFLLYGYTF
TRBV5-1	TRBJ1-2	CASRRDRRQGYGYTF
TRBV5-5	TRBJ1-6	CASSLGGGYNSPLHF
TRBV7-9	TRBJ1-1	CASSSRTGGLLGNTEAFF